Presented here are 9 T cell receptor beta chains from one specimen sequenced in a study of Ad26.COV2.S vaccination and SARS-CoV-2 variants. The treatment was: approximately 18 received Ad26.COV2.S at low or high dose, single or two shots; five or six received placebo; per-sample allocation not given. The samples were gathered on day 63 after the first injection of vaccine or placebo. Repertoires were generated with immunoSEQ multiplex PCR, while TCRdb's copy carries only in-frame clones and drops some. The data contain some 640,000 clones, 89% of them singletons. This specimen was peripheral blood, taken in a trial of Ad26.COV2.S vaccine versus placebo. These receptors were taken from a person aged 18-60 years who received the Ad26.COV2.S COVID-19 vaccine or a placebo.

This chain links TRBV2 with TRBJ2-1; TRBD2 agrees at 9 bases. The V and J ends lost 4 bases and 2 bases, in that order; junction bases with no gene match: 3. In germline, CDR1 is SNHLY, CDR2 FYNNEI. The CDR3 is 15 amino acids. The CDR3 loop reads CASSVIAGAYNEQFF. The CDR3 bases are TGTGCCAGCAGTGTTATAGCGGGAGCCTACAATGAGCAGTTCTTC. Supplemented by reference TRBV2 and TRBJ2-1, the full variable domain reads EPEVTQTPSHQVTQMGQEVILRCVPISNHLYFYWYRQILGQKVEFLVSFYNNEISEKSEIFDDQFSVERPDGSNFTLKIRSTKLEDSAMYFCASSVIAGAYNEQFFGPGTRLTVL.

This clone was detected once. Written as DNA, the CDR3 is TGTGCCAGCAGCTTAGGAGCCCTCCACTATAATTCACCCCTCCACTTT. Translation gives CASSLGALHYNSPLHF. The chain has TRBV7-9 and TRBJ1-6; unclear D gene. The CDR3 sequence is 16 residues long. Germline V lookup: CDR1 SEHNR, CDR2 FQNEAQ (reference sequence). Trimming pared 1 base from V and 3 bases from J, leaving 10 bases between.

CDR3 amino acids: CASSEQGRNEQFF. The CDR3 DNA is TGTGCCAGCAGTGAGCAGGGCAGGAATGAGCAGTTCTTC. This chain connects TRBV25-1 to TRBJ2-1; D perhaps matches TRBD1 (5 bases). V was pared by 3 bases and J by 7 bases, with 10 bases between. This CDR3 is 13 amino acids long. From germline, CDR1 is MGHDK and CDR2 SYGVNS.

The J gene is TRBJ2-5, the V gene TRBV7-8; D unresolved. CDR1 SGHVS and CDR2 FQNEAQ come from the germline V gene. The V and J ends lost 11 bases and 2 bases respectively, with 21 bases between them. CDR3 length equals 15 residues. CDR3 protein: CADRGLWRKQETQYF. In nucleotides, the CDR3 is TGTGCCGACCGCGGATTATGGCGGAAGCAAGAGACCCAGTACTTC.

This clone has just a few counts. This sequence joins TRBV6-6 and TRBJ1-2; TRBD1 matches at 7 bases. The J segment lost 7 bases and the V segment lost 6 bases, leaving 8 bases of the junction unmatched. This CDR3 contains 13 residues. The germline V gene has CDR1 MNHNY and CDR2 SVGAGI (reference sequence). CDR3 residues: CASRADREGGYTF. CDR3 nucleotide sequence: TGTGCCAGCAGAGCCGACAGGGAGGGTGGCTACACCTTC.

The chain uses TRBV5-6 and TRBJ1-1; D call uncertain. Per the germline V gene, CDR1 is SGHDT and CDR2 is YYEEEE. V was clipped by 0 bases and J by 10 bases, with 7 bases between them. The length of the CDR3 is 11 residues. CDR3 loop: CASSLAEVAFF. The CDR3 nucleotides are TGTGCCAGCAGCTTGGCGGAAGTAGCTTTCTTT.

The V and J genes are TRBV7-2 and TRBJ2-7; D not certain. Deletions cut 3 bases from V and 2 bases from J, with 8 bases between. This CDR3 has 13 amino acids. Germline V gene sequence: CDR1 SGHTA, CDR2 FQGNSA. The CDR3 region is CASSFNSPYEQYF. CDR3 nucleotide sequence: TGTGCCAGCAGCTTTAACAGCCCCTACGAGCAGTACTTC.

For this clone: This may stem from a read error, because a much larger clone lies one nucleotide away. The chain recombines TRBV28 with TRBJ1-2; 7 bases fit TRBD1. Germline V lookup: CDR1 MDHEN, CDR2 SYDVKM. V was clipped by 8 bases and J by 5 bases; unmatched bases: 2. The CDR3 is 11 amino acids. CDR3 sequence (DNA): TGTGCCAGCGGGACAGCTTATGGCTACACCTTC. It encodes CASGTAYGYTF.

This clone was seen only once. The V call is TRBV18, the J call TRBJ2-6, with D uncertain. The CDR3 is 16 amino acids. V lost 3 bases and J lost 0, with 9 bases in between. The V gene's germline CDR1 is KGHSH and CDR2 LQKENI. CDR3 sequence reads: CASSPDPSSGANVLTF. In DNA form, the CDR3 reads TGTGCCAGCTCACCCGACCCATCCTCTGGGGCCAACGTCCTGACTTTC.